These 25 T cell receptor beta chains were all obtained from the same sample, sequenced in a study of blood T cell repertoires in COVID-19. The repertoire was sequenced with immunoSEQ multiplex PCR; TCRdb's copy has only in-frame clones and lacks some. Of roughly 79,000 clones in the sample, 65% to 85% are singletons; the top ten hold over 4.5%. Sequenced material: peripheral blood. Every receptor here comes from a man aged 55 to 70 with active or convalescent COVID-19.

The chain carries TRBV9 and TRBJ2-1, with 12 bases identical to TRBD2. The CDR3 is 14 residues long. Germline V CDR1 and CDR2: SGDLS, YYNGEE. J was trimmed by 8 bases and V by 7 bases; bases with no gene match: 7. The CDR3 protein is CASSLAGGLYEQFF. CDR3 nucleotide sequence: TGTGCCAGCTCGCTAGCGGGGGGGCTCTATGAGCAGTTCTTC.

This sequence joins TRBV7-3 and TRBJ2-3; 12 nucleotides agree with TRBD2. The CDR3 is 16 amino acids. Trimming at V came to 5 bases and at J to 4 bases, leaving 7 bases not matched to a gene. Looked up from germline, CDR1 is SGHTA and CDR2 is FQGTGA. The CDR3 is CASSPLAGGHPDTQYF. The CDR3 bases are TGTGCCAGCAGCCCTCTAGCGGGGGGGCACCCAGATACGCAGTATTTT.

The V call is TRBV12-3 or TRBV12-4, the J call TRBJ1-1, with unresolved D. V was clipped by 5 bases and J by 9 bases, with 13 bases between them. The CDR3 totals 12 residues. CDR3 in amino acids: CASSAGRAKAFF. For the CDR3, the DNA is TGTGCCAGCAGTGCTGGGCGGGCCAAAGCTTTCTTT.

The DNA of the CDR3 is TGTGCCTGGAGTGTGGGGACAGGAAATTCACCCCTCCACTTT. This sequence encodes CAWSVGTGNSPLHF. This sequence joins TRBV30 and TRBJ1-6, with 8 bases matching TRBD1. Germline assignment: CDR1 GTSNPN and CDR2 SVGIG (reference sequence). The J segment lost 7 bases and the V segment lost 0 bases, leaving 2 bases of the junction unmatched. The CDR3 extends over 14 amino acids.

The V and J genes are TRBV30 and TRBJ1-4; TRBD1 matches at 8 bases. CDR1 is GTSNPN, CDR2 SVGIG, per germline (reference sequence). The CDR3 runs to 15 residues. With 2 bases clipped from V and 7 bases from J, the junction kept 9 bases outside the gene matches. As DNA, the CDR3 is TGTGCCTGGAGTCCCGGACAGGGAGGAGGTGAAAAACTGTTTTTT. It translates to CAWSPGQGGGEKLFF.

The chain couples TRBV7-9 to TRBJ1-5, with D uncertain. V was pared by 1 base and J by 7 bases, with 8 bases between. Germline V gene data show CDR1 as SEHNR and CDR2 as FQNEAQ (reference sequence). This CDR3 contains 13 residues. The CDR3 DNA reads TGTGCCAGCAGCTTAGGGACGGGACAGCCCCAGCATTTT. Translating it yields CASSLGTGQPQHF. The complete variable domain, with remaining parts taken from reference TRBV7-9 and TRBJ1-5, reads DTGVSQNPRHKITKRGQNVTFRCDPISEHNRLYWYRQTLGQGPEFLTYFQNEAQLEKSRLLSDRFSAERPKGSFSTLEIQRTEQGDSAMYLCASSLGTGQPQHFGDGTRLSIL.

V usage is TRBV27 and J usage is TRBJ2-3; the D is unclear. This CDR3 is 14 amino acids long. V lost 3 bases to trimming and J lost 0 bases, with 7 bases between them. CDR1 is MNHEY and CDR2 is SMNVEV in the germline V gene (reference sequence). CDR3 sequence reads: CASSFGQSTDTQYF. CDR3 in DNA: TGTGCCAGCAGTTTTGGCCAGAGCACAGATACGCAGTATTTT.

The V call is TRBV7-8, the J call TRBJ2-7; 10 nucleotides match TRBD2. V trimming: 5 bases; J trimming: 4 bases; junction bases outside the gene matches: 11. Germline V gene lookup returns CDR1 SGHVS and CDR2 FQNEAQ. This CDR3 is built from 16 residues. CDR3 nucleotide sequence: TGTGCCAGCAGCCCCTATCGACTAGCGGGCGTTTACGAGCAGTACTTC. Translation: CASSPYRLAGVYEQYF.

The rearrangement links TRBV19 to TRBJ2-6, with 8 bases lining up with TRBD1. This CDR3 has 17 amino acids. The germline CDR1 and CDR2 sequences are LNHDA and SQIVND (reference sequence). Trimming cost V 7 bases and J 1 base; bases outside gene matches: 9. CDR3 coding DNA: TGTGCCAGTACCGTGGACAGGGCGTTTTCTGGGGCCAACGTCCTGACTTTC. Its protein is CASTVDRAFSGANVLTF.

The V call is TRBV11-2, the J call TRBJ2-4, with D possibly matching TRBD2 (5 bases). CDR1 is SGHAT, CDR2 FQNNGV, per germline. The CDR3 length is 17 residues. V was shortened by 0 bases and J by 0 bases, with 12 bases between the two germline ends. The CDR3 region has the DNA TGTGCCAGCAGCTTAGATAGCGAGGATCTAGCCAAAAACATTCAGTACTTC. It is translated as CASSLDSEDLAKNIQYF.

CDR3 amino acids: CASSISLAGNTQYF. CDR3 bases: TGTGCCAGTAGTATCAGCCTAGCGGGGAATACGCAGTATTTT. The rearrangement uses TRBV19 and TRBJ2-3, with 9 nucleotides matching TRBD2. The V and J ends lost 3 bases and 7 bases, in that order; junction bases with no gene match: 5. CDR3 length: 14 amino acids. CDR1 and CDR2 from the germline V gene are LNHDA and SQIVND (reference sequence).

The chain joins TRBV19 to TRBJ1-2; TRBD1 agrees at 8 bases. The V and J ends lost 1 base and 6 bases, in that order; junction bases with no gene match: 7. Germline CDR1 and CDR2: LNHDA and SQIVND (reference sequence). The CDR3 has 15 residues. CDR3 DNA sequence: TGTGCCAGTAGTATAGGAGGCAGGGGGCAGGATGGCTACACCTTC. Translated: CASSIGGRGQDGYTF. Together with reference TRBV19 and TRBJ1-2, the CDR3 gives the full variable domain: DGGITQSPKYLFRKEGQNVTLSCEQNLNHDAMYWYRQDPGQGLRLIYYSQIVNDFQKGDIAEGYSVSREKKESFPLTVTSAQKNPTAFYLCASSIGGRGQDGYTFGSGTRLTVV.

The chain employs TRBV7-2 and TRBJ1-1; 9 nucleotides line up with TRBD1. The CDR3 covers 12 residues. CDR1 SGHTA and CDR2 FQGNSA come from the germline V gene. Unmatched junction bases numbered 2, after V lost 1 base and J lost 11 bases. The CDR3 reads CASSLVGTGAFF. DNA of the CDR3: TGTGCCAGCAGCTTAGTTGGGACAGGGGCTTTCTTT.

This clone was observed once. The chain uses TRBV7-9 and TRBJ1-1; D remains ambiguous. The CDR3 sequence is 19 residues long. The germline CDR1 and CDR2 sequences are SEHNR and FQNEAQ (reference sequence). Trimming stripped 5 bases from V and 1 base from J, with 26 bases between. The CDR3 nucleotides are TGTGCCAGCAGCCCCTCGTCGTATGGGCTTAAAACCTCGAACACTGAAGCTTTCTTT. This sequence encodes CASSPSSYGLKTSNTEAFF.

This clone was recorded a few times. The chain employs TRBV15 and TRBJ2-7; D not resolved. V was trimmed by 1 base and J by 0 bases, leaving 7 bases between them. The CDR3 sequence is 14 residues long. The germline V gene has CDR1 LNHNV and CDR2 YYDKDF (reference sequence). CDR3 DNA: TGTGCCACCAGCAGAGTTTCGGGCTCCTACGAGCAGTACTTC. Amino acid sequence: CATSRVSGSYEQYF.

V usage is TRBV12-3 or TRBV12-4 and J usage is TRBJ1-1; perhaps TRBD1 as D (6 bases). The CDR3 extends over 11 amino acids. V gave up 3 bases and J gave up 11 bases, with 10 bases separating them. This CDR3 is CASSLGDKAFF. The CDR3 DNA sequence: TGTGCCAGCAGTTTGGGGGACAAGGCTTTCTTT.

The J gene is TRBJ2-2, the V gene TRBV7-2; 10 bases match TRBD2. The V and J ends lost 1 base and 4 bases, in that order; junction bases with no gene match: 3. CDR3 length: 16 amino acids. Germline lookup yields CDR1 SGHTA and CDR2 FQGNSA. The chain's CDR3 is CASSLVTSGFTGELFF. Written as DNA, the CDR3 is TGTGCCAGCAGCTTAGTGACTAGCGGGTTCACCGGGGAGCTGTTTTTT. Complete variable domain (other parts from reference TRBV7-2 and TRBJ2-2): GAGVSQSPSNKVTEKGKDVELRCDPISGHTALYWYRQSLGQGLEFLIYFQGNSAPDKSGLPSDRFSAERTGGSVSTLTIQRTQQEDSAVYLCASSLVTSGFTGELFFGEGSRLTVL.

The CDR3 DNA follows: TGTGCCAGCAGCTCGCCTAGACAGAAGAACACTGAAGCTTTCTTT. Translation gives CASSSPRQKNTEAFF. V and J are TRBV7-9 and TRBJ1-1; possibly TRBD1 for D (5 bases). This CDR3 is 15 amino acids long. Germline CDR1 reads SEHNR; CDR2 reads FQNEAQ (reference sequence). Trimming took 4 bases from V and 1 from J, leaving 13 bases between them. Filled out from reference TRBV7-9 and TRBJ1-1, the complete variable domain reads DTGVSQNPRHKITKRGQNVTFRCDPISEHNRLYWYRQTLGQGPEFLTYFQNEAQLEKSRLLSDRFSAERPKGSFSTLEIQRTEQGDSAMYLCASSSPRQKNTEAFFGQGTRLTVV.

The rearrangement joins TRBV10-3 to TRBJ2-7, with D possibly being TRBD2 (6 bases). V was cut by 4 bases and J by 2 bases, with 21 bases left in between. The CDR3 is 17 amino acids. Germline CDR1 and CDR2: ENHRY and SYGVKD. The CDR3 is CAISALPKGRFPYEQYF. The CDR3 nucleotides are TGTGCCATCAGTGCCTTGCCCAAAGGGAGGTTTCCCTACGAGCAGTACTTC.

The chain combines TRBV5-6 with TRBJ1-1; D perhaps matches TRBD1 (5 bases). The CDR3 has 15 amino acids. Germline V gene lookup returns CDR1 SGHDT and CDR2 YYEEEE. V dropped 6 bases and J dropped 0 bases, with 15 bases sitting between them. The CDR3, as DNA: TGTGCCAGCACCCGGGGGATCGGATTGAACACTGAAGCTTTCTTT. It translates to CASTRGIGLNTEAFF.

V is TRBV15 and J is TRBJ2-3, with a weak D call TRBD1 (5 bases). The CDR3 is 18 residues long. Trimming left V 0 bases short and J 1 base short, with 17 bases between. From germline, CDR1 is LNHNV and CDR2 YYDKDF (reference sequence). CDR3 nucleotide sequence: TGTGCCACCAGCAGAGATCGGGCAGGCCTAGGGGGCACAGATACGCAGTATTTT. Encoded protein: CATSRDRAGLGGTDTQYF. Combining the CDR3 with reference TRBV15 and TRBJ2-3 gives the whole variable domain DAMVIQNPRYQVTQFGKPVTLSCSQTLNHNVMYWYQQKSSQAPKLLFHYYDKDFNNEADTPDNFQSRRPNTSFCFLDIRSPGLGDTAMYLCATSRDRAGLGGTDTQYFGPGTRLTVL.

V and J are TRBV6-6 and TRBJ1-2, with TRBD1 as a possible D gene (6 bases). V lost 7 bases to trimming and J lost 2 bases, with 11 bases between them. Germline V gene sequence: CDR1 MNHNY, CDR2 SVGAGI (reference sequence). The length of the CDR3 is 13 residues. CDR3 loop: CASNLGQNYGYTF. CDR3 sequence (DNA): TGTGCCAGCAACTTGGGACAAAACTATGGCTACACCTTC.

The rearrangement joins TRBV11-2 to TRBJ1-3, with 7 bases that match TRBD1. The CDR3 totals 15 residues. V lost 3 bases and J lost 2; bases outside the gene matches: 4. CDR1 and CDR2 from the germline V gene are SGHAT and FQNNGV. CDR3 amino acids: CASSFQGVTGNTIYF. CDR3 nucleotide sequence: TGTGCCAGCAGCTTCCAGGGGGTGACTGGAAACACCATATATTTT.

Here the CDR3 reads CAWSVPGGLLTF. The CDR3 coding sequence is TGTGCCTGGAGTGTACCGGGGGGGCTACTGACTTTC. The genes are TRBV30 and TRBJ2-6; 8 bases are shared with TRBD2. This CDR3 spans 12 amino acids. With 0 bases clipped from V and 16 bases from J, the junction kept 5 bases outside the gene matches. Germline CDR1 is GTSNPN and CDR2 is SVGIG (reference sequence).

The chain uses TRBV7-9 and TRBJ1-6, with D tentatively TRBD1 (5 bases). Germline V gives CDR1 SEHNR, CDR2 FQNEAQ (reference sequence). The CDR3 spans 15 residues. Trimming took off 1 base at V and 14 bases at J, with 18 bases between the two ends. The CDR3 DNA reads TGTGCCAGCAGCTTAGAGGCAGGGCCCCTAGGGACCCTCCACTTT. Protein: CASSLEAGPLGTLHF.